The 10 T cell receptor beta chains below all came from one sample that was sequenced in a study of shared clonotypes between healthy human individuals. Assay used: immunoSEQ multiplex PCR; TCRdb lists only in-frame clones, some missing. The table includes over a million clones, more than 95% detected once. The sequencing sample was made of naive CD4+ T cells sorted from blood. Specified subset: CD45RA+ positively selected. The receptors were sampled from a man between 25 and 39 years old in good health.

J is TRBJ2-7 and V is TRBV27, with 11 bases aligning to TRBD2. V was clipped by 2 bases and J by 6 bases; unmatched bases: 6. The germline V gene has CDR1 MNHEY and CDR2 SMNVEV (reference sequence). The CDR3 spans 15 residues. CDR3 in DNA: TGTGCCAGCAGTTTAAGGCGACTAGCGGGATCCGAGCAGTACTTC. It codes for CASSLRRLAGSEQYF.

The rearrangement links TRBV6-5 to TRBJ1-1; D is unclear. The germline V gene encodes CDR1 MNHEY and CDR2 SVGAGI. There are 12 residues in the CDR3. V lost 9 bases, J lost 0 bases, and 8 bases lay in between. CDR3 DNA: TGTGCCAGTACTGGAGTGAACACTGAAGCTTTCTTT. As protein: CASTGVNTEAFF.

The chain joins TRBV10-3 to TRBJ2-1; 8 bases fit TRBD1. The germline V gene has CDR1 ENHRY and CDR2 SYGVKD. The CDR3 is 14 residues long. Trimming removed 5 bases from V and 7 bases from J; junction bases left unmatched: 7. The CDR3 DNA is TGTGCCATCAGTTCTCGCCAGGGGGCAAATGAGCAGTTCTTC. Residues: CAISSRQGANEQFF.

V is TRBV11-3 and J is TRBJ2-7, with TRBD2 matching 8 bases. The germline V gene encodes CDR1 SGHNT and CDR2 YENEEA. The CDR3 loop spans 15 amino acids. V trimming: 5 bases; J trimming: 3 bases; junction bases outside the gene matches: 9. Here the CDR3 reads CASSLGSGKGYEQYF. The CDR3 region has the DNA TGTGCCAGCAGCCTAGGTAGCGGGAAGGGCTACGAGCAGTACTTC.

This chain links TRBV28 with TRBJ2-3; D ambiguous. This CDR3 contains 15 residues. Trimming stripped 2 bases from V and 1 base from J, with 10 bases between. Looked up from germline, CDR1 is MDHEN and CDR2 is SYDVKM. The CDR3 DNA reads TGTGCCAGCAGTTTAATCTCGGCCGGCACAGATACGCAGTATTTT. It encodes CASSLISAGTDTQYF.

CDR3 amino acids: CAWSDYTGGYGYTF. Here the CDR3 DNA reads TGTGCCTGGAGTGACTATACAGGGGGCTATGGCTACACCTTC. V is TRBV30 and J is TRBJ1-2, with TRBD1 matching over 8 bases. The germline gives CDR1 GTSNPN, CDR2 SVGIG (reference sequence). J gave up 4 bases and V 1 base, and 5 bases lay outside the gene matches. The CDR3 contains 14 residues.

The CDR3 loop reads CAWISVNTEAFF. In DNA, the CDR3 is TGTGCCTGGATTTCAGTGAACACTGAAGCTTTCTTT. The V call is TRBV30, the J call TRBJ1-1; D gene uncertain. This CDR3 spans 12 amino acids. Germline CDR1 reads GTSNPN; CDR2 reads SVGIG (reference sequence). Trimming left V 4 bases short and J 0 bases short, with 6 bases between.

V is TRBV28 and J is TRBJ1-3; D unresolved. CDR1 and CDR2 from the germline V gene are MDHEN and SYDVKM. V lost 1 base, J lost 0 bases, and 13 bases lay in between. The CDR3 is 17 residues long. The CDR3 reads CASSLFRRVDSGNTIYF. The CDR3 bases are TGTGCCAGCAGTTTATTCCGAAGGGTCGACTCTGGAAACACCATATATTTT.

The chain combines TRBV19 with TRBJ1-1; D ambiguous. From germline, CDR1 is LNHDA and CDR2 SQIVND (reference sequence). This CDR3 spans 13 amino acids. Between the trimmed V and J ends, which lost 9 bases and 10 bases, there was a span of 21 bases. The CDR3 loop reads CASTVLGIQRAFF. CDR3 coding DNA: TGTGCCAGCACCGTACTGGGCATCCAGCGAGCTTTCTTT.

The J gene is TRBJ2-3, the V gene TRBV28; TRBD2 is a possible D gene (7 bases). V shed 2 bases and J shed 4 bases, with 16 bases lying between them. The CDR3 is 16 amino acids. CDR1 and CDR2 (germline): MDHEN, SYDVKM. The CDR3 region is CASSLRGGLAADTQYF. The DNA for the CDR3 is TGTGCCAGCAGTTTAAGGGGGGGTCTCGCCGCAGATACGCAGTATTTT.